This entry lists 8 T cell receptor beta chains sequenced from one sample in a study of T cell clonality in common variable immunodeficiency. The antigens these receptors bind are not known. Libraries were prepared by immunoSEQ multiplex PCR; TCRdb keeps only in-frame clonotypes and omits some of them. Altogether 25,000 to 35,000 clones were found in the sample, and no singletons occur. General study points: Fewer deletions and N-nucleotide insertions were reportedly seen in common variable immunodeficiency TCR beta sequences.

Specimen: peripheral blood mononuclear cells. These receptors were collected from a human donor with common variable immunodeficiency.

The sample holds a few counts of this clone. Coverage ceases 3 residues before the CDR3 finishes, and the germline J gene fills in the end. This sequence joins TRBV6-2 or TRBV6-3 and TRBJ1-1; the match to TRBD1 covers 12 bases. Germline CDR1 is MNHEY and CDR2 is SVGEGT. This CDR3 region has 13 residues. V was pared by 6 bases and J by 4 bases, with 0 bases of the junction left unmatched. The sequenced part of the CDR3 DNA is TGTGCCAGCAGGGGACAGGGGGCCACTGAA. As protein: CASRGQGATE. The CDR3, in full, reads CASRGQGATEAFF.

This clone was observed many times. The CDR3 sequence is CASSWGGQETQYF. Partial CDR3 DNA: TGTGCCAGCAGCTGGGGGGGGCAAGAGACC. The chain carries TRBV7-7 and TRBJ2-5, with 7 bases lining up with TRBD2. The read terminates 3 residues before the CDR3 end, so the remaining end is supplied by the germline J gene. V lost 4 bases to trimming and J lost 2 bases; unmatched junction nucleotides: 1. Germline CDR1 is SSHAT and CDR2 is FNYEAQ (reference sequence). The CDR3 has 13 amino acids.

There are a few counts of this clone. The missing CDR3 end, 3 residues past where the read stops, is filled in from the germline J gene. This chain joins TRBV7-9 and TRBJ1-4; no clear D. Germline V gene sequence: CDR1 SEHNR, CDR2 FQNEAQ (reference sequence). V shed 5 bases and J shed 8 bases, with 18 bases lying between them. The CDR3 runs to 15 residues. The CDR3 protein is CASSRFGGLREKLFF. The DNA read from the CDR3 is TGTGCCAGCAGCCGATTCGGAGGGTTAAGGGAAAAA. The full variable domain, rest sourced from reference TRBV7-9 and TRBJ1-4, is DTGVSQNPRHKITKRGQNVTFRCDPISEHNRLYWYRQTLGQGPEFLTYFQNEAQLEKSRLLSDRFSAERPKGSFSTLEIQRTEQGDSAMYLCASSRFGGLREKLFFGSGTQLSVL.

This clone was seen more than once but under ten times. The sequenced part of the CDR3 DNA is TGTGCCTGGCGGGCCAAAATCTTCCCGGGACAGGGATCTGGAAACACC. Translation gives CAWRAKIFPGQGSGNT. The whole CDR3 sequence reads CAWRAKIFPGQGSGNTIYF. The genes are TRBV30 and TRBJ1-3, with TRBD1 matching over 9 bases. The read ends 3 residues early relative to the CDR3; the germline J gene fills the gap. Germline trimming cut 5 bases from V and 1 base from J; bases unmatched to any gene: 18. CDR3 size: 19 residues. From germline, CDR1 is GTSNPN and CDR2 SVGIG (reference sequence).

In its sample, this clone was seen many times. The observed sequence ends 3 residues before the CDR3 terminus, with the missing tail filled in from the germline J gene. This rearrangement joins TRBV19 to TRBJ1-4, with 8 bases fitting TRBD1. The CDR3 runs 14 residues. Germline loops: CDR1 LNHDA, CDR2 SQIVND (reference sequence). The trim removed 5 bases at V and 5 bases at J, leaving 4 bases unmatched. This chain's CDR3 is CASSAGQGNEKLFF. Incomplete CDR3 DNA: TGTGCCAGTAGTGCCGGACAGGGCAATGAAAAA.

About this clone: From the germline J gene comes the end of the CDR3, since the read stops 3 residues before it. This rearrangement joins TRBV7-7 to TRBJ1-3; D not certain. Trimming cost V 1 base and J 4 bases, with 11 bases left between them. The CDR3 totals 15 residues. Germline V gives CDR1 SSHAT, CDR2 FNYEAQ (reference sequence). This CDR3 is CASSLGPGSGNTIYF. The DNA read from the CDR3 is TGTGCCAGCAGCTTAGGTCCGGGGTCAGGAAACACC.

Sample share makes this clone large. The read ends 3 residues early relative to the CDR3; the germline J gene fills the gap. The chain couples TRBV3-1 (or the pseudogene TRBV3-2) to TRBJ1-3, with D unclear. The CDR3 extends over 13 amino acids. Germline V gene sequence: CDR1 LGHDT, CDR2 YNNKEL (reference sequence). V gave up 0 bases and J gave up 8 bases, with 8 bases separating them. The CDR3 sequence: CASSQEGSHTIYF. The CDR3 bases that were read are TGTGCCAGCAGCCAAGAGGGCAGTCACACC.

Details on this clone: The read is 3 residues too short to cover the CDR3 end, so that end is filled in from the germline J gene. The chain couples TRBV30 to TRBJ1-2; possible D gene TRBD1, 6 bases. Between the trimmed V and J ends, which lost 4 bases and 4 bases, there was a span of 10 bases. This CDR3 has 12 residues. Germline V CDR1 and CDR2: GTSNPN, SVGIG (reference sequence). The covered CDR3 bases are TGTGCCTGGACCTCAGGGGCCTATGGC. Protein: CAWTSGAYG. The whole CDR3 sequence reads CAWTSGAYGYTF.